One T cell receptor beta chain is described in this entry. Its antigen is not identified. The donors were part of the validation cohort, which consisted of some 120 subjects and was separate from the first cohort of about 720 subjects. This entry belongs to a study of cytomegalovirus exposure and HLA in healthy donors. Study-level results: Investigators reported approximately 150 TCR beta chains as tied to cytomegalovirus.

Sequencing was performed with immunoSEQ multiplex PCR; in TCRdb, only in-frame clones are kept and a portion is missing. The profile shows some 120,000 clones, roughly 90% of them singletons. With V trimmed by 6 bases and J by 5 bases, 8 bases remained unmatched. The CDR3 runs to 15 residues. CDR1 and CDR2 (germline): LNHNV, YYDKDF (reference sequence). This sequence was found in a man aged 25-45 years in good health and CMV-seronegative. The V and J genes are TRBV15 and TRBJ2-2, with TRBD2 matching 8 bases. The sample was PBMCs. The CDR3 nucleotides read TGTGCCACCAGGAACATAGCGGGATGGACCGGGGAGCTGTTTTTT. Its translation: CATRNIAGWTGELFF.